Listed here are 5 T cell receptor beta chains from one sample, sequenced in a study of T cell responses to AZD1222 COVID-19 vaccine. Only in-frame clones appear in the TCRdb table, and some are missing; sequencing was by immunoSEQ multiplex PCR. The sample carries over 120,000 clones, approximately 92% recorded once. This specimen consisted of peripheral blood, obtained on day 0 of AZD1222 vaccination. Every receptor here comes from an adult in good health.

This clone was seen a few times. This sequence joins TRBV7-9 and TRBJ1-5; 9 bases are shared with TRBD1. Germline CDR1 and CDR2: SEHNR and FQNEAQ (reference sequence). The CDR3 totals 19 residues. Trimming took 5 bases from V and 1 from J; bases not matched to a gene: 15. Here the CDR3 DNA reads TGTGCCAGCAGCCGCACCGGGACAGGGACGACACCGAGCAATCAGCCCCAGCATTTT. This encodes CASSRTGTGTTPSNQPQHF.

This chain connects TRBV27 to TRBJ2-1; 8 positions agree with TRBD2. The CDR3 sequence is 14 residues long. In germline, CDR1 is MNHEY, CDR2 SMNVEV (reference sequence). The trim removed 2 bases at V and 7 bases at J, leaving 4 bases unmatched. CDR3 protein: CASSLGAGVNEQFF. CDR3 in DNA: TGTGCCAGCAGTTTAGGAGCGGGAGTAAATGAGCAGTTCTTC.

This rearrangement joins TRBV19 to TRBJ2-1; 11 bases match TRBD2. The V gene's germline CDR1 is LNHDA and CDR2 SQIVND (reference sequence). V dropped 5 bases and J dropped 8; count of bases not matched to a gene: 5. The CDR3 covers 14 residues. The CDR3 DNA is TGTGCCAGTAGTCAACTAGCGGGGGACTATGAGCAGTTCTTC. It is translated as CASSQLAGDYEQFF.

This clone was recorded a few times. The chain employs TRBV5-4 and TRBJ2-1; TRBD2 is a possible D gene (7 bases). The CDR3 spans 12 residues. Germline assignment: CDR1 SGHNT and CDR2 YYREEE (reference sequence). Trimming removed 4 bases from V and 16 bases from J, with 18 bases in between. CDR3 bases: TGTGCCAGCAGCCCCGGGGGCGGGGGAGTATTCTTC. Its protein is CASSPGGGGVFF. The full variable domain, in which reference TRBV5-4 and TRBJ2-1 provide the parts outside the CDR3, is ETGVTQSPTHLIKTRGQQVTLRCSSQSGHNTVSWYQQALGQGPQFIFQYYREEENGRGNFPPRFSGLQFPNYSSELNVNALELDDSALYLCASSPGGGGVFFGPGTRLTVL.

V usage is TRBV4-2 and J usage is TRBJ2-7; D unclear. The CDR3 has 17 residues. V was shortened by 0 bases and J by 3 bases, with 18 bases between the two germline ends. The germline gives CDR1 LGHNA, CDR2 YNFKEQ. The CDR3 bases are TGTGCCAGCAGCCAAGAGTTGGGGAAAAGGGCTCACTACGAGCAGTACTTC. Amino acids: CASSQELGKRAHYEQYF.